This T cell receptor (beta chain) was captured in a study of T cell responses to AZD1222 COVID-19 vaccine. Broader study findings: White British people made up most donors, females outnumbered males, and clonal diversity was possibly underestimated. Vaccine-associated CD4 TCRs ranged over spike, dominating at 160-218 and 743-854. Compared with day 0, the breadth and depth of the Spike-specific TCR repertoire rose significantly after two doses of AZD1222. Seropositive at baseline were only a handful of AZD1222 recipients.

Comments on this clone: Its matching antigen is unknown.

The method was immunoSEQ multiplex PCR; TCRdb's version includes in-frame clones alone and lacks a portion of them. Of 100,000 to 110,000 clones listed, around 87% are singletons. Germline CDR1 and CDR2: LGHNA and YNFKEQ. Trimming pared 3 bases from V and 3 bases from J, leaving 9 bases between. This CDR3 contains 14 residues. Sequencing used peripheral blood, obtained on day 0 of MenACWY control vaccination. The rearrangement uses TRBV4-2 and TRBJ1-3, with D unclear. The sequence was collected from an adult in good health. CDR3 residues: CASSQALDGNTIYF. The CDR3 DNA sequence: TGTGCCAGCAGCCAGGCCCTAGATGGAAACACCATATATTTT.